The clone carrying this T cell receptor beta chain was seen only a few times. Antigen specificity is unknown. Expressed TCRB transcripts were sequenced after all isolated RNA was converted to cDNA. Sequencing was performed with immunoSEQ multiplex PCR; in TCRdb, only in-frame clones are kept and a portion is missing. Of roughly 350,000 clones listed, around 9.6% are singletons. These data belong to a study of beta chain features in type 1 diabetes. Study results and limitations: For patients and controls alike, PCR might favor shorter templates to the same degree. Moderate yet significant TCRB CDR3 shortening was seen in Type 1 diabetes patients in all four CD4+ subsets.

Trimming took 0 bases from V and 2 from J; bases not matched to a gene: 6. The CDR3 consists of 18 residues. Source material: central memory CD4+ T cells from blood. V and J are TRBV23-1 and TRBJ2-6; 8 nucleotides line up with TRBD1. TRBV23-1 is an open reading frame whose function is uncertain. The clonotype was recovered from a man aged 25-45 years with type 1 diabetes. The chain's CDR3 is CASSQSNRGYAGANVLTF. CDR3 nucleotide sequence: TGCGCCAGCAGTCAATCGAACAGGGGGTACGCTGGGGCCAACGTCCTGACTTTC.